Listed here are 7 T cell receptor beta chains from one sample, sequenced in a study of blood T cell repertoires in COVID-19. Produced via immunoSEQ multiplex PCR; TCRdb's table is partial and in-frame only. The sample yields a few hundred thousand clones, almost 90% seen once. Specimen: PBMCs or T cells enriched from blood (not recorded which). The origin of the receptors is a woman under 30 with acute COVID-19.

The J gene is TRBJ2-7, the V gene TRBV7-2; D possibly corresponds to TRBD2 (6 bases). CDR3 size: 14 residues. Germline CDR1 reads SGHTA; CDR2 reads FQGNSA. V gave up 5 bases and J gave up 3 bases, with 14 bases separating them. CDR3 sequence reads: CASSHRDSRYEQYF. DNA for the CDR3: TGTGCCAGCAGCCACCGGGACTCCCGCTACGAGCAGTACTTC.

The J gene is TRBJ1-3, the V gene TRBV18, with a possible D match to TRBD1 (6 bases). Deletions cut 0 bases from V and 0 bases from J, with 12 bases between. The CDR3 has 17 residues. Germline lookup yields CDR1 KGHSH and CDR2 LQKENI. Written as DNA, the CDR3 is TGTGCCAGCTCACCACCTTCAGGGGCCAGCTCTGGAAACACCATATATTTT. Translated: CASSPPSGASSGNTIYF.

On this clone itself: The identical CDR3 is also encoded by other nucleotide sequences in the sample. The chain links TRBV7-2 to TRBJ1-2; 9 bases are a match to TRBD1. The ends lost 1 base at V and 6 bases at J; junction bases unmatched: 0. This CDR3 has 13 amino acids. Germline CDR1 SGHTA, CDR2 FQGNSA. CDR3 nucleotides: TGTGCCAGCAGCTTAGGGACAGGGGATGGCTACACCTTC. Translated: CASSLGTGDGYTF.

CDR3 residues: CASSLSSPDTQYF. The CDR3 DNA is TGCGCCAGCAGCTTGTCTAGCCCAGATACGCAGTATTTT. V gene TRBV5-1 combines with J gene TRBJ2-3, with D tentatively TRBD2 (5 bases). The germline V and J ends were trimmed by 1 base and 4 bases, with 7 bases remaining between them. This CDR3 has 13 residues. Germline CDR1 reads SGHRS; CDR2 reads YFSETQ.

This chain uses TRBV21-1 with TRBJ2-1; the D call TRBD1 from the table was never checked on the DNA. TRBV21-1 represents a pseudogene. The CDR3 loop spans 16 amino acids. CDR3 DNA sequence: TGTGCCAGCAAAACCTGTACGGGACACCCATACAATGAGCAGTTCTTC. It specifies CASKTCTGHPYNEQFF.

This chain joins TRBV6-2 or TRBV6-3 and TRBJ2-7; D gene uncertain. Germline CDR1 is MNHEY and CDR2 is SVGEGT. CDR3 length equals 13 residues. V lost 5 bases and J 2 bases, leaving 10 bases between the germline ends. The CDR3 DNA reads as TGTGCCAGCAGTCGACACGTCGCCTACGAGCAGTACTTC. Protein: CASSRHVAYEQYF.

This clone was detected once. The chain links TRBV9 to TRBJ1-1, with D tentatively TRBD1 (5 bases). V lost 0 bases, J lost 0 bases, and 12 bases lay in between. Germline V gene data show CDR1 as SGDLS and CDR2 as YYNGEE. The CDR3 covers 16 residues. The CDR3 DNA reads TGTGCCAGCAGCGTAGACTGGGCAGGGATGAACACTGAAGCTTTCTTT. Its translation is CASSVDWAGMNTEAFF.